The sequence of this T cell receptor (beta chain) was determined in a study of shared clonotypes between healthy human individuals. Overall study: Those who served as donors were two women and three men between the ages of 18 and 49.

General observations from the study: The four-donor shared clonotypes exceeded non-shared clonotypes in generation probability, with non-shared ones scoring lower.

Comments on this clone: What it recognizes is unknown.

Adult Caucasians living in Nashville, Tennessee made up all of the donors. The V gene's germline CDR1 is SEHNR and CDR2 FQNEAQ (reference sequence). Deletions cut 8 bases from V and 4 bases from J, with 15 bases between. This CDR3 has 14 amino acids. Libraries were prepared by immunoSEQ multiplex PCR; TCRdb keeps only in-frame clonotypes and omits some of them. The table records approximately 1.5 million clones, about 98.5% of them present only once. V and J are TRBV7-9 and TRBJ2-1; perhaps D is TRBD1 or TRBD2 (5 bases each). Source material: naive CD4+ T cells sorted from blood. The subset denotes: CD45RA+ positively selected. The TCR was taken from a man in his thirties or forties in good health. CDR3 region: CASGWAGSYNEQFF. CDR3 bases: TGTGCCAGCGGATGGGCAGGGAGTTACAATGAGCAGTTCTTC.